The text below deals with one T cell receptor (beta chain). Its antigen remains unidentified. TCRB transcripts that were expressed got sequenced, as all of the isolated RNA had been reverse transcribed. Assay used: immunoSEQ multiplex PCR; TCRdb lists only in-frame clones, some missing. Altogether around 250,000 clones are present, 25% to 30% being singletons, with the ten largest covering 3.5% to 4%. The data originate from a study of beta chain features in type 1 diabetes. Study-level points and caveats: Insertions at VDJ junctions were less frequent in type 1 diabetes patients. These patients also deleted more nucleotides at the same junctions.

CDR1 and CDR2 (germline): SGHDT, YYEEEE. V lost 3 bases and J lost 5; bases outside the gene matches: 5. The CDR3 is 15 residues long. The V gene is TRBV5-6, the J gene TRBJ2-2; 9 bases match TRBD2. The origin of this receptor is a man between 25 and 39 years old in good health. The sequenced sample consisted of central memory CD4+ T cells from blood. The CDR3 bases are TGTGCCAGCAGCTCACTGACTAGCGGAACCGGGGAGCTGTTTTTT. It encodes CASSSLTSGTGELFF.